What follows describes a single T cell receptor (beta chain). No antigen is known for it. The data derive from a study of molecular identifiers for immune sequencing clone quantification. General study points: Highly expanded clone sizes could be underestimated by identical TCR molecules that share a barcode.

Germline V gives CDR1 ENHRY, CDR2 SYGVKD. The V end was cut by 10 bases, the J end by 6 bases, with 17 bases between. The CDR3 runs 13 residues. TCRdb itself ran the PCR reads through MiXCR, one entry per CDR3 protein. The sample has hundreds of thousands of distinct CDR3 sequences; 20% are singletons. Sorted cell numbers of 20,000 to 1,000,000, with 10%, 30% or 50% RNA, served as input for naive CD8 libraries. This clonotype was obtained from a human donor in good health. Some libraries in this study had Jurkat cell RNA spiked in. The chain is built from TRBV10-3 and TRBJ2-3, with D tentatively TRBD1 (6 bases). The source material was naive CD8+ T cells from blood, with Jurkat cell RNA spiked in. Documented subset: FACS-sorted CD8+CD4-CCR7+CD45RA+ naive T cells. CDR3 sequence (DNA): TGTGCCACCGCAGGGGAGTCCACGGATACGCAGTATTTT. Its translation is CATAGESTDTQYF.